The clone carrying this TCR beta chain was found once. The antigen is undetermined. Profiled with immunoSEQ multiplex PCR; TCRdb holds only in-frame clones, not every one. Of 100,000 or so clones listed, approximately 91% are singletons. These data originate in a study of T cell responses to AZD1222 COVID-19 vaccine. Background on the study: The study pooled second doses at about 4 or about 12 weeks. The study, taken as a whole, reports: The peak T cell response came first, and repertoires were sampled only after it. Unmutated variant regions reportedly attract nearly half of all spike-specific TCRs.

Trimming took 5 bases from V and 1 from J; bases not matched to a gene: 6. This CDR3 region has 15 residues. CDR1 is LNHDA, CDR2 SQIVND, per germline (reference sequence). This sample comprised peripheral blood, obtained on day 0 of AZD1222 vaccination. V gene TRBV19 combines with J gene TRBJ2-5; 8 bases are a match to TRBD2. This TCR was sampled from an adult in good health. CDR3 region: CASSPVAGIQETQYF. The DNA of the CDR3 is TGTGCCAGTAGTCCAGTAGCGGGAATCCAAGAGACCCAGTACTTC.